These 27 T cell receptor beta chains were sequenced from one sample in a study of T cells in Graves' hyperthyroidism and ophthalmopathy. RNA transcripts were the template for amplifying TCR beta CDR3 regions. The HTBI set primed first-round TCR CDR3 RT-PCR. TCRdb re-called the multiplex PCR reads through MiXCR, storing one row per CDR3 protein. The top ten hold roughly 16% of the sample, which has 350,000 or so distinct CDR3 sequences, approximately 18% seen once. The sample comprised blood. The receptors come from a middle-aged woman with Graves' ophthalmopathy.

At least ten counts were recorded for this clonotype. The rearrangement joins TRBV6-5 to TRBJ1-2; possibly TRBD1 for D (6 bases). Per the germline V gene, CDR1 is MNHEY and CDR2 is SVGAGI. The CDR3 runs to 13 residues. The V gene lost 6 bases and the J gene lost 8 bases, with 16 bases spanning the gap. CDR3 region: CASRRANGGGYTF. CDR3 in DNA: TGTGCCAGCAGGCGGGCTAATGGGGGCGGCTACACCTTC.

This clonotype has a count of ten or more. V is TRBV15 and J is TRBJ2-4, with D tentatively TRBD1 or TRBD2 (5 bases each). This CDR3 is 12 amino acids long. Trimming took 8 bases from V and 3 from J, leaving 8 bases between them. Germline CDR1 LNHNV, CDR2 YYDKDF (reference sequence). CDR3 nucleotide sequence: TGTGCCACCGGGACGGACAAAAACATTCAGTACTTC. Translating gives CATGTDKNIQYF.

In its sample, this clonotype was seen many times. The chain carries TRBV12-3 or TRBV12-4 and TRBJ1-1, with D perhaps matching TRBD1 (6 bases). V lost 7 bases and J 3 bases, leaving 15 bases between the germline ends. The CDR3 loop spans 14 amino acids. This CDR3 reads CASTSGGGYTEAFF. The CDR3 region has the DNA TGTGCCAGCACCTCGGGAGGGGGATACACTGAAGCTTTCTTT.

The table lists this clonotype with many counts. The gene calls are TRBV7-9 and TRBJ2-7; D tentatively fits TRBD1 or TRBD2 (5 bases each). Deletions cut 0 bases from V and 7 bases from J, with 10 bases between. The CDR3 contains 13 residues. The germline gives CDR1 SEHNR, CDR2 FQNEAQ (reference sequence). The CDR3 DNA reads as TGTGCCAGCAGCTTAGCGCGAGGGGAAGAGCAGTACTTC. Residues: CASSLARGEEQYF.

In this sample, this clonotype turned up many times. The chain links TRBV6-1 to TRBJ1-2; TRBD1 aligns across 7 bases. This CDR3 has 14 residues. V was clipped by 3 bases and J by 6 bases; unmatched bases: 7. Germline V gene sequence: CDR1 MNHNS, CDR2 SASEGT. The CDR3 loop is CASSDWDRRNGYTF. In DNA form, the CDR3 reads TGTGCCAGCAGTGATTGGGACAGAAGAAATGGCTACACCTTC.

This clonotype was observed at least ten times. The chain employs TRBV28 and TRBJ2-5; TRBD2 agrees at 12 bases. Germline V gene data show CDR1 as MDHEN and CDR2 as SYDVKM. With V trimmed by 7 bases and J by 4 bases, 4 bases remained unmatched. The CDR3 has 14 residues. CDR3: CASTQGLAGETQYF. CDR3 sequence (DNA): TGTGCCAGCACCCAGGGACTAGCGGGAGAGACCCAGTACTTC. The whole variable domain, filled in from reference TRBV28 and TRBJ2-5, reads DVKVTQSSRYLVKRTGEKVFLECVQDMDHENMFWYRQDPGLGLRLIYFSYDVKMKEKGDIPEGYSVSREKKERFSLILESASTNQTSMYLCASTQGLAGETQYFGPGTRLLVL.

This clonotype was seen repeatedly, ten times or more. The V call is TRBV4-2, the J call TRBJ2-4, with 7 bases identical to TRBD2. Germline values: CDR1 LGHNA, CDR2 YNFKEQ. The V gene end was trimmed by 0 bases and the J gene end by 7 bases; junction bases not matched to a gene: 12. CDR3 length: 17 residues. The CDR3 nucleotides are TGTGCCAGCAGCCAAGATTTTACGGGAGGCGTGTTTAACATTCAGTACTTC. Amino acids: CASSQDFTGGVFNIQYF.

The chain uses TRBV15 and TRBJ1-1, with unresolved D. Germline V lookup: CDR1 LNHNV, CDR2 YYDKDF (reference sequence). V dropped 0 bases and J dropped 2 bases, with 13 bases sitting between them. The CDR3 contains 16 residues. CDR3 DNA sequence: TGTGCCACCAGCAGAGAAGGCAGTCGGATTAACACTGAAGCTTTCTTT. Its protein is CATSREGSRINTEAFF.

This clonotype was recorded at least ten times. CDR3 sequence reads: CSAEGSTEAFF. The CDR3, as DNA: TGCAGCGCGGAGGGGTCTACTGAAGCTTTCTTT. J is TRBJ1-1 and V is TRBV29-1; tentative D call: TRBD1 (5 bases). V shed 7 bases and J shed 5 bases, with 11 bases lying between them. The germline V gene encodes CDR1 SQVTM and CDR2 ANQGSEA. The CDR3 is 11 amino acids.

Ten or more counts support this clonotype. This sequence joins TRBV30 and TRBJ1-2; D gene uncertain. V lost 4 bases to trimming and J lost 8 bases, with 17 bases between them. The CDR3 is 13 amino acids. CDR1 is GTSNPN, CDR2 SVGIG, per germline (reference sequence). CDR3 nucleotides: TGTGCCTGGACAAACCTCGGCCCCTCCGGCTACACCTTC. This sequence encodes CAWTNLGPSGYTF.

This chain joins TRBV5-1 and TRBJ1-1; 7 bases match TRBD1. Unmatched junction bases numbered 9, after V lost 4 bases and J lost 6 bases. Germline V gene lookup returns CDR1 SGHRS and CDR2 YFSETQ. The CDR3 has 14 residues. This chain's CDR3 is CASSGGQWRAEAFF. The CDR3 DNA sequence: TGCGCCAGCAGCGGGGGACAGTGGCGCGCTGAAGCTTTCTTT.

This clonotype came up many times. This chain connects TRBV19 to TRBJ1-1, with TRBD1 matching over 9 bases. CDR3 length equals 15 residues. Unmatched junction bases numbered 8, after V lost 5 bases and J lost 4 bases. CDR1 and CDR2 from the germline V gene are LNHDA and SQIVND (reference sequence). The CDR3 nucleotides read TGTGCCAGTAGTCTCGGGACAGGGCTCAGCACTGAAGCTTTCTTT. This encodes CASSLGTGLSTEAFF.

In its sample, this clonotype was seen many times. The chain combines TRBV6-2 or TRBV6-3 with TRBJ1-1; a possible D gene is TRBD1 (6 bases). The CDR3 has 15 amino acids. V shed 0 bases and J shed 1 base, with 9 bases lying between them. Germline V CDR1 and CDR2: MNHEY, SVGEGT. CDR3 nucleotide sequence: TGTGCCAGCAGTTACTCCCGGGGGGCGAACACTGAAGCTTTCTTT. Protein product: CASSYSRGANTEAFF.

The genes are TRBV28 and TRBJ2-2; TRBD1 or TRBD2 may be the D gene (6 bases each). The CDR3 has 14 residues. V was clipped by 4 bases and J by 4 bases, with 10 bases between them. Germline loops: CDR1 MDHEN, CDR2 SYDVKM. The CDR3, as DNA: TGTGCCAGCAGTTACCGGGGGCCCACCGGGGAGCTGTTTTTT. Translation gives CASSYRGPTGELFF.

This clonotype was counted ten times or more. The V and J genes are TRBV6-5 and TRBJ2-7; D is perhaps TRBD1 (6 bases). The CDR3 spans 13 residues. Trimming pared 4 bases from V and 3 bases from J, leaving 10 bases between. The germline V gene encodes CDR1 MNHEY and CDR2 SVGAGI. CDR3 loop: CASSLVRGYEQYF. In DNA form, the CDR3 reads TGTGCCAGCAGTTTGGTCAGGGGCTACGAGCAGTACTTC.

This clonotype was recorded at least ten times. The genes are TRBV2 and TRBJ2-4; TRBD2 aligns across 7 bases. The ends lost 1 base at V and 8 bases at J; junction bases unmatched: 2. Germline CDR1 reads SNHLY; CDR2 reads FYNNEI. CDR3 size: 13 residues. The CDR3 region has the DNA TGTGCCAGCAGTGAAGAAGCGGGGTACATTCAGTACTTC. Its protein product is CASSEEAGYIQYF.

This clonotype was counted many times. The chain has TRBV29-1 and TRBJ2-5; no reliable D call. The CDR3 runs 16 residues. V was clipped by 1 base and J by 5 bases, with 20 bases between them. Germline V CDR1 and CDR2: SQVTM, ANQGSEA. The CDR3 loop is CSVEGSVETWIETQYF. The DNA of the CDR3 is TGCAGCGTTGAAGGCTCAGTCGAAACGTGGATCGAGACCCAGTACTTC.

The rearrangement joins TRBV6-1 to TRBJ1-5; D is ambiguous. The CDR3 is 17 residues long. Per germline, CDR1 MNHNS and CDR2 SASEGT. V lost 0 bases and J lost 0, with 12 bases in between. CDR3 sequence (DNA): TGTGCCAGCAGTGAAGCGCATAGCCCCCTTAGCAATCAGCCCCAGCATTTT. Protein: CASSEAHSPLSNQPQHF.

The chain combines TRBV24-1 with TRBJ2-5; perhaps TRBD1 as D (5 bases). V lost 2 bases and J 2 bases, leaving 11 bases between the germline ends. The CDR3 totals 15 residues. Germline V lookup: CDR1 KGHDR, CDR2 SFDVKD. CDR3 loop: CATSDWWGEQETQYF. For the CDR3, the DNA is TGTGCCACCAGTGATTGGTGGGGCGAGCAAGAGACCCAGTACTTC.

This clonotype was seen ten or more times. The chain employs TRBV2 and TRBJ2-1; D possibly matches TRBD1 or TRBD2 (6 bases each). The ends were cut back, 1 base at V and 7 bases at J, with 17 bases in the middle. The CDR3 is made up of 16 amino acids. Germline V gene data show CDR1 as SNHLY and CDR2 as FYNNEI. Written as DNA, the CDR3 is TGTGCCAGCAGTGAAGGTAGGGGGGTCCGATGGAATGAGCAGTTCTTC. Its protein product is CASSEGRGVRWNEQFF. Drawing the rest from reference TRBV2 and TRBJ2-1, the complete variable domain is EPEVTQTPSHQVTQMGQEVILRCVPISNHLYFYWYRQILGQKVEFLVSFYNNEISEKSEIFDDQFSVERPDGSNFTLKIRSTKLEDSAMYFCASSEGRGVRWNEQFFGPGTRLTVL.

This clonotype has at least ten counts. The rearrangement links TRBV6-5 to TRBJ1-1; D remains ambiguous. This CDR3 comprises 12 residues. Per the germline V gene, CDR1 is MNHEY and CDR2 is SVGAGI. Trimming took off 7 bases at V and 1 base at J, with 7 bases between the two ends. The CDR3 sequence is CASTFSNTEAFF. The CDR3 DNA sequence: TGTGCCAGCACTTTTTCGAACACTGAAGCTTTCTTT.

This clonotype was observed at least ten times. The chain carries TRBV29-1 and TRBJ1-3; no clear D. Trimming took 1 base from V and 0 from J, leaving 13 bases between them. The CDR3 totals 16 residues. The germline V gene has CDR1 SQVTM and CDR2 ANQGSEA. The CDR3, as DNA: TGCAGCGTTGAAGGTTCTAGGACGGACTCTGGAAACACCATATATTTT. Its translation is CSVEGSRTDSGNTIYF.

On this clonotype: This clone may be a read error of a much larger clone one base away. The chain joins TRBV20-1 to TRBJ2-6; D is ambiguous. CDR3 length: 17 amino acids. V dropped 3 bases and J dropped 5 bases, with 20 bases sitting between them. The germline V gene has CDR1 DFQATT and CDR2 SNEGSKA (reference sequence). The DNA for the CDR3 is TGCAGTGCTAGGGACGGAGCCTGGTTGGGGTGGGCCAACGTCCTGACTTTC. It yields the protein CSARDGAWLGWANVLTF.

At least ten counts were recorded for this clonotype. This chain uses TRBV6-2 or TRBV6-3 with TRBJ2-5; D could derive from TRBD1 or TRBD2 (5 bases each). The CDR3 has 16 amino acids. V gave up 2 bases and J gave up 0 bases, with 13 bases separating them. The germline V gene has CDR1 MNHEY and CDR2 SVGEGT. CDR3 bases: TGTGCCAGCAGTTACCCGGGACGGAAGTACCAAGAGACCCAGTACTTC. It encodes CASSYPGRKYQETQYF.

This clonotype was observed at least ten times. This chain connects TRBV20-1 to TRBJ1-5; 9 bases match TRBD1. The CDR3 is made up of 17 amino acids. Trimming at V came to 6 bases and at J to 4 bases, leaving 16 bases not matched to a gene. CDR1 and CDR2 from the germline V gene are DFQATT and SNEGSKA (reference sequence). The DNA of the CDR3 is TGCAGTGCATATGGGGCTTCCGGGACAGGGACTAATCAGCCCCAGCATTTT. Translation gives CSAYGASGTGTNQPQHF.

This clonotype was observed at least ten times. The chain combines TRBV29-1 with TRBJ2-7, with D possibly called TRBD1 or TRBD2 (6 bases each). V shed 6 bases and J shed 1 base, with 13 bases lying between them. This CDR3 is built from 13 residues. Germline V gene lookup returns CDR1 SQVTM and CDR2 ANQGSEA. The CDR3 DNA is TGCAGCGTGGCGCGGGACACTTCCTACGAGCAGTACTTC. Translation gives CSVARDTSYEQYF.

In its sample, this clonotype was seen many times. CDR3 in amino acids: CASSLGGYPQPYEQYF. Here the CDR3 DNA reads TGTGCCAGCAGCTTGGGGGGTTACCCCCAACCCTACGAGCAGTACTTC. The rearrangement links TRBV11-2 to TRBJ2-7; maybe TRBD2 (6 bases). The V end was cut by 3 bases, the J end by 2 bases, with 17 bases between. The germline V gene encodes CDR1 SGHAT and CDR2 FQNNGV. There are 16 residues in the CDR3.